The 28 T cell receptor beta chains below come from one sample, sequenced in a study of identical twins. Via MiXCR, TCRdb re-called the 5' RACE reads, giving one row per CDR3 protein. The sample includes under 250,000 distinct CDR3 sequences, less than 10% of them seen just once. Sequences were obtained from memory (CD45RO+) T cells sorted from blood. The receptors shown here come from a young woman in good health.

This clonotype turned up a few times. The chain joins TRBV11-2 to TRBJ2-2; 7 nucleotides align to TRBD1. The V and J ends lost 4 bases and 4 bases, in that order; junction bases with no gene match: 3. The CDR3 consists of 14 residues. Germline V CDR1 and CDR2: SGHAT, FQNNGV. The CDR3 sequence: CASSSDRLTGELFF. In DNA form, the CDR3 reads TGTGCCAGCAGCTCGGACAGGCTCACCGGGGAGCTGTTTTTT. Complete variable domain (other parts from reference TRBV11-2 and TRBJ2-2): EAGVAQSPRYKIIEKRQSVAFWCNPISGHATLYWYQQILGQGPKLLIQFQNNGVVDDSQLPKDRFSAERLKGVDSTLKIQPAKLEDSAVYLCASSSDRLTGELFFGEGSRLTVL.

This clonotype appeared a few times. The chain is built from TRBV7-9 and TRBJ2-7; TRBD1 is a possible D gene (5 bases). Germline CDR1 and CDR2: SEHNR and FQNEAQ (reference sequence). This CDR3 is built from 14 residues. The V end lost 2 bases, the J end lost 1 base, and 9 bases lay between the germline ends. The CDR3 here is CASSLQGLSYEQYF. The CDR3 DNA reads as TGTGCCAGCAGCTTACAGGGCTTGTCCTACGAGCAGTACTTC.

The V call is TRBV27, the J call TRBJ2-5, with 7 bases that match TRBD2. Germline V gene sequence: CDR1 MNHEY, CDR2 SMNVEV (reference sequence). The V gene end was trimmed by 5 bases and the J gene end by 9 bases; junction bases not matched to a gene: 18. The CDR3 has 16 amino acids. The CDR3 protein is CASSPHRDYPLEAQYF. The CDR3 bases are TGTGCCAGCAGTCCACACCGGGACTACCCCCTGGAGGCCCAGTACTTC.

This chain connects TRBV3-1 to TRBJ2-3, with D uncertain. Between the trimmed V and J ends, which lost 4 bases and 2 bases, there was a span of 10 bases. CDR1 is LGHDT, CDR2 YNNKEL, per germline (reference sequence). CDR3 length equals 14 residues. CDR3 sequence (DNA): TGTGCCAGCAGCCCCACGGAGTCCACAGATACGCAGTATTTT. Residues: CASSPTESTDTQYF.

Concerning this clonotype itself: A read error may account for a junction end that differs from germline. The chain carries TRBV20-1 and TRBJ2-5, with TRBD2 matching 14 bases. This CDR3 has 18 residues. The germline gives CDR1 DFQATT, CDR2 SNEGSKA (reference sequence). In DNA form, the CDR3 reads TGCTGTGCCCGGGGACTAGCGGGAGACCCTAAGATCCAAGAGACCCAGTACTTC. Its protein is CCARGLAGDPKIQETQYF.

The chain combines TRBV27 with TRBJ1-2, with 8 bases matching TRBD1. With V trimmed by 5 bases and J by 5 bases, 10 bases remained unmatched. This CDR3 has 15 amino acids. Germline loops: CDR1 MNHEY, CDR2 SMNVEV (reference sequence). In DNA form, the CDR3 reads TGTGCCAGCAGTGCTACCGGGACAGGCGGATATGGCTACACCTTC. Its protein product is CASSATGTGGYGYTF.

The genes are TRBV7-2 and TRBJ2-3, with a weak D call TRBD2 (5 bases). Deletions cut 3 bases from V and 2 bases from J, with 9 bases between. This CDR3 contains 14 residues. Per the germline V gene, CDR1 is SGHTA and CDR2 is FQGNSA. CDR3 coding DNA: TGTGCCAGCAGCTTCATCCGGGACACAGATACGCAGTATTTT. Translation gives CASSFIRDTDTQYF.

The CDR3 region has the DNA TGTGCCTGGAGTGTGGTCGGCTTTAATGAAAAACTGTTTTTT. The encoded protein is CAWSVVGFNEKLFF. V gene TRBV30 combines with J gene TRBJ1-4, with no clear D. There are 14 residues in the CDR3. CDR1 and CDR2 from the germline V gene are GTSNPN and SVGIG (reference sequence). The V end was cut by 0 bases, the J end by 4 bases, with 9 bases between.

There are many counts of this clonotype. This chain links TRBV4-1 with TRBJ2-5; 7 nucleotides line up with TRBD2. The junction had 4 bases not matched to a gene; V was cut back by 1 base and J by 2 bases. The CDR3 sequence is 15 residues long. CDR1 and CDR2 from the germline V gene are MGHRA and YSYEKL. CDR3 residues: CASSQGASGQETQYF. In DNA form, the CDR3 reads TGCGCCAGCAGCCAAGGGGCTAGCGGACAAGAGACCCAGTACTTC.

This clonotype was seen repeatedly, ten times or more. This sequence joins TRBV3-1 and TRBJ1-1, with D maybe TRBD1 (6 bases). Trimming took off 5 bases at V and 4 bases at J, with 14 bases between the two ends. The CDR3 length is 14 residues. The germline gives CDR1 LGHDT, CDR2 YNNKEL (reference sequence). CDR3 in amino acids: CASSSTGLGTEAFF. CDR3 nucleotide sequence: TGTGCCAGCAGCTCTACAGGGTTGGGCACTGAAGCTTTCTTT.

This clonotype was counted many times. This chain links TRBV11-2 with TRBJ2-2; 9 bases line up with TRBD1. The V gene end was trimmed by 1 base and the J gene end by 6 bases; junction bases not matched to a gene: 3. The CDR3 sequence is 15 residues long. CDR1 is SGHAT and CDR2 is FQNNGV in the germline V gene. CDR3 nucleotide sequence: TGTGCCAGCAGCTTAGTACAGGGGGCGGCCGGGGAGCTGTTTTTT. Translating gives CASSLVQGAAGELFF.

This clonotype was detected ten times or more. V is TRBV29-1 and J is TRBJ2-2; possible D gene TRBD2, 6 bases. Germline lookup yields CDR1 SQVTM and CDR2 ANQGSEA. The CDR3 contains 16 residues. The V end was cut by 2 bases, the J end by 7 bases, with 20 bases between. Here the CDR3 DNA reads TGCAGCGTTGAACTTATCGGGACTGCTTGGGGCGGGGAGCTGTTTTTT. Its translation: CSVELIGTAWGGELFF.

This clonotype was observed a handful of times. V and J are TRBV6-1 and TRBJ2-3; TRBD2 matches at 16 bases. J was trimmed by 5 bases and V by 8 bases; bases with no gene match: 10. Germline CDR1 is MNHNS and CDR2 is SASEGT. This CDR3 comprises 17 residues. The CDR3, as DNA: TGTGCCAGCTCCGAACCGGGACTAGCGGGGGGGCGAGATACGCAGTATTTT. Its protein is CASSEPGLAGGRDTQYF.

This clonotype was counted ten times or more. This chain joins TRBV14 and TRBJ1-6; D ambiguous. The germline CDR1 and CDR2 sequences are SGHDN and FVKESK. Trimming pared 3 bases from V and 7 bases from J, leaving 4 bases between. The CDR3 totals 12 residues. The CDR3 DNA is TGTGCCAGCAGCCAGGGAAATTCACCCCTCCACTTT. Its protein product is CASSQGNSPLHF.

This clonotype was seen only a few times. V gene TRBV11-2 combines with J gene TRBJ2-7; no clear D gene. The CDR3 sequence is 12 residues long. V lost 2 bases, J lost 5 bases, and 7 bases lay in between. Germline-derived CDR1 and CDR2 are SGHAT and FQNNGV. CDR3 in DNA: TGTGCCAGCAGCTTAATGGGTGACGAGCAGTACTTC. Protein: CASSLMGDEQYF.

This clonotype occurred many times. The rearrangement uses TRBV6-1 and TRBJ1-2, with TRBD1 as a possible D gene (5 bases). The CDR3 has 13 residues. CDR1 is MNHNS, CDR2 SASEGT, per germline. With 5 bases removed from V and 2 bases from J, the gap between germline ends came to 9 bases. The CDR3 spells CASSLTVNYGYTF. CDR3 in DNA: TGTGCCAGCAGTCTGACAGTGAACTATGGCTACACCTTC.

The CDR3 loop is CASSVATGSGTQYF. The DNA of the CDR3 is TGTGCCAGCAGCGTAGCTACCGGGAGCGGCACGCAGTATTTT. V is TRBV9 and J is TRBJ2-3, with a tentative D call TRBD2 (6 bases). The germline V and J ends were trimmed by 0 bases and 9 bases, with 14 bases remaining between them. The CDR3 consists of 14 residues. CDR1 is SGDLS and CDR2 is YYNGEE in the germline V gene.

The chain uses TRBV4-1 and TRBJ2-1; D ambiguous. The CDR3 loop spans 13 amino acids. The V gene lost 4 bases and the J gene lost 3 bases, with 7 bases spanning the gap. Germline CDR1 is MGHRA and CDR2 is YSYEKL. This chain's CDR3 is CASSRVDYNEQFF. The CDR3 DNA follows: TGCGCCAGCAGCCGGGTGGACTACAATGAGCAGTTCTTC.

The J gene is TRBJ1-1, the V gene TRBV7-2, with TRBD1 matching over 8 bases. Trimming cost V 5 bases and J 1 base; bases outside gene matches: 6. The CDR3 spans 15 residues. Germline CDR1 is SGHTA and CDR2 is FQGNSA. In nucleotides, the CDR3 is TGTGCCAGCAGCACCCAGACAGGGGCGAACACTGAAGCTTTCTTT. Its translation: CASSTQTGANTEAFF.

This chain links TRBV11-2 with TRBJ2-2; TRBD2 might be the D (5 bases). Germline CDR1 and CDR2: SGHAT and FQNNGV. V was trimmed by 2 bases and J by 11 bases, leaving 15 bases between them. The CDR3 runs 14 residues. As DNA, the CDR3 is TGTGCCAGCAGCTTACCCGCTAGCCCTCGAGAGCTGTTTTTT. Amino acid sequence: CASSLPASPRELFF.

This clonotype was detected only a few times. The rearrangement joins TRBV6-1 to TRBJ2-7, with 7 bases matching TRBD2. The germline CDR1 and CDR2 sequences are MNHNS and SASEGT. The length of the CDR3 is 15 residues. V lost 6 bases, J lost 3 bases, and 11 bases stayed unmatched. The CDR3 DNA follows: TGTGCCAGCAGCCTACTGGGGGGGTCGAACTACGAGCAGTACTTC. Protein: CASSLLGGSNYEQYF.

In this sample, this clonotype turned up a few times. This chain connects TRBV5-6 to TRBJ2-1, with TRBD2 identical over 7 bases. CDR1 SGHDT and CDR2 YYEEEE come from the germline V gene. The CDR3 has 12 residues. Trimming cost V 4 bases and J 8 bases; bases outside gene matches: 3. The CDR3 region has the DNA TGTGCCAGCAGCCTAGCGGCACATGAGCAGTTCTTC. Its translation: CASSLAAHEQFF.

This clonotype was seen ten or more times. The chain uses TRBV2 and TRBJ2-1; 8 bases line up with TRBD2. Germline V gives CDR1 SNHLY, CDR2 FYNNEI. The J segment lost 6 bases and the V segment lost 2 bases, leaving 12 bases of the junction unmatched. This CDR3 region has 17 residues. The CDR3: CASSETSGGAPSNEQFF. The CDR3 DNA follows: TGTGCCAGCAGTGAAACTTCGGGGGGGGCCCCCTCCAATGAGCAGTTCTTC. The full variable domain, with the rest looked up from reference TRBV2 and TRBJ2-1, is EPEVTQTPSHQVTQMGQEVILRCVPISNHLYFYWYRQILGQKVEFLVSFYNNEISEKSEIFDDQFSVERPDGSNFTLKIRSTKLEDSAMYFCASSETSGGAPSNEQFFGPGTRLTVL.

This clonotype showed up many times. V and J are TRBV5-1 and TRBJ2-1; 11 bases fit TRBD2. CDR1 is SGHRS and CDR2 is YFSETQ in the germline V gene. The V and J ends lost 0 bases and 4 bases, in that order; junction bases with no gene match: 15. CDR3 size: 20 residues. This CDR3 is CASSLARGRTSGGKYNEQFF. The CDR3 DNA is TGCGCCAGCAGCTTGGCCAGGGGGCGAACTAGCGGGGGAAAATACAATGAGCAGTTCTTC.

This clonotype was observed at least ten times. The chain uses TRBV5-6 and TRBJ2-7; perhaps TRBD1 as D (5 bases). The CDR3 runs 17 residues. Per germline, CDR1 SGHDT and CDR2 YYEEEE. V lost 9 bases and J 2 bases, leaving 27 bases between the germline ends. The CDR3 nucleotides read TGTGCCAACCCGGAAGGGGTGACAGAAGCTAATACCTACGAGCAGTACTTC. The encoded protein is CANPEGVTEANTYEQYF.

This clonotype was counted at least ten times. This sequence joins TRBV6-2 or TRBV6-3 and TRBJ1-6; no firm D call. This CDR3 is 19 amino acids long. V shed 0 bases and J shed 0 bases, with 15 bases lying between them. Germline assignment: CDR1 MNHEY and CDR2 SVGEGT. In nucleotides, the CDR3 is TGTGCCAGCAGTTACTCGGGAAGGCGAACATCCTCCTATAATTCACCCCTCCACTTT. Amino acids: CASSYSGRRTSSYNSPLHF.

This clonotype has at least ten counts. The J gene is TRBJ2-1, the V gene TRBV5-1, with 12 bases lining up with TRBD2. Germline CDR1 is SGHRS and CDR2 is YFSETQ. Trimming took 1 base from V and 5 from J; bases not matched to a gene: 13. The CDR3 loop spans 19 amino acids. The CDR3: CASSLSLAGGSLRHNEQFF. As DNA, the CDR3 is TGCGCCAGCAGCTTGAGTCTAGCGGGGGGGTCCCTCCGTCACAATGAGCAGTTCTTC.

V is TRBV20-1 and J is TRBJ2-1, with 15 bases aligning to TRBD2. From germline, CDR1 is DFQATT and CDR2 SNEGSKA (reference sequence). Trimming at V came to 4 bases and at J to 6 bases, leaving 7 bases not matched to a gene. The CDR3 covers 16 residues. The CDR3 DNA follows: TGCAGTGCTACGAAGCCGGGACTAGCGGGAGGCAATGAGCAGTTCTTC. Translating gives CSATKPGLAGGNEQFF.